The 26 T cell receptor beta chains below come from one sample, sequenced in a study of CD8 T cells in Susac syndrome. RNA amounts of roughly 0.45 to 1 ug underwent reverse transcription with random hexamers. TCRdb reprocessed the immunoSEQ multiplex PCR reads with MiXCR, giving one entry per CDR3 protein. Of 200,000 or so distinct CDR3 sequences in the sample, about 95% were seen once. The sequenced material came from CD4+ T cells from PBMCs. The source is a human donor with multiple sclerosis.

The chain uses TRBV20-1 and TRBJ1-2; the D is unclear. Deletions cut 6 bases from V and 6 bases from J, with 14 bases between. The CDR3 consists of 12 residues. Germline CDR1 and CDR2: DFQATT and SNEGSKA (reference sequence). The DNA for the CDR3 is TGCAGTGCCAAATCAGCCGACAATGGCTACACCTTC. Translation: CSAKSADNGYTF.

This rearrangement joins TRBV29-1 to TRBJ1-2; D remains unclear. Per the germline V gene, CDR1 is SQVTM and CDR2 is ANQGSEA. Trimming stripped 7 bases from V and 4 bases from J, with 16 bases between. The CDR3 runs 13 residues. The CDR3 here is CSAWSRVGYGYTF. The CDR3 DNA follows: TGCAGCGCATGGAGTCGGGTTGGCTATGGCTACACCTTC.

J is TRBJ2-7 and V is TRBV5-1, with 7 positions matching TRBD1. CDR1 and CDR2 from the germline V gene are SGHRS and YFSETQ. After removal of 4 bases from V and 2 bases from J, the junction contained 3 bases not matched to a gene. The CDR3 length is 13 residues. CDR3 nucleotides: TGCGCCAGCAGCACGGGACAGACCTACGAGCAGTACTTC. Translation gives CASSTGQTYEQYF.

The chain links TRBV12-3 or TRBV12-4 to TRBJ2-5; a possible D gene is TRBD2 (5 bases). The CDR3 length is 13 residues. Trimming removed 6 bases from V and 9 bases from J, with 17 bases in between. CDR3 nucleotide sequence: TGTGCCAGCAGGGAATCCCCGAGGGTGGCCCAGTACTTC. Translated, it gives CASRESPRVAQYF.

The gene calls are TRBV24-1 and TRBJ2-7, with 9 bases matching TRBD1. This CDR3 has 15 residues. CDR1 and CDR2 (germline): KGHDR, SFDVKD. The V gene end was trimmed by 5 bases and the J gene end by 3 bases; junction bases not matched to a gene: 7. The CDR3 DNA follows: TGTGCCACCAGTGGCGGGACAGGGCCTTTCTACGAGCAGTACTTC. Protein product: CATSGGTGPFYEQYF.

This sequence joins TRBV2 and TRBJ2-2; 7 bases are a match to TRBD2. V shed 7 bases and J 3 bases; nucleotides not matched to a gene: 2. CDR1 and CDR2 (germline): SNHLY, FYNNEI. The CDR3 spans 13 residues. Here the CDR3 reads CASTREDTGELFF. CDR3 DNA: TGTGCCAGCACCCGGGAGGACACCGGGGAGCTGTTTTTT.

V is TRBV6-6 and J is TRBJ2-1; D is unclear. The CDR3 runs 13 residues. Germline CDR1 is MNHNY and CDR2 is SVGAGI (reference sequence). V gave up 6 bases and J gave up 10 bases, with 16 bases separating them. CDR3 DNA sequence: TGTGCCAGCAGGAATCAAATAGCTCACGAGCAGTTCTTC. It is translated as CASRNQIAHEQFF.

As regards this clonotype: One end of the junction is discordant with germline, which a read error may explain. V gene TRBV6-5 combines with J gene TRBJ2-3; weak D call: TRBD2 (5 bases). The germline V gene encodes CDR1 MNHEY and CDR2 SVGAGI. The CDR3 extends over 11 amino acids. CDR3 residues: CASSEGRGRVF. CDR3 nucleotides: TGTGCCAGCAGCGAGGGCAGAGGAAGGGTTTTT.

This clonotype has just a few counts. The CDR3, as DNA: TGTGCCAGCAGCCCGACTAGCGGGAGAGGCTCCTACGAGCAGTACTTC. Its translation: CASSPTSGRGSYEQYF. This chain joins TRBV3-2 and TRBJ2-7; the D call in the table, TRBD2, was not verified against the DNA. TRBV3-2 has pseudogene status. The CDR3 consists of 16 residues.

This chain joins TRBV14 and TRBJ1-2, with no clear D. CDR3 length equals 12 residues. CDR1 and CDR2 from the germline V gene are SGHDN and FVKESK. V dropped 1 base and J dropped 8 bases, with 8 bases sitting between them. In DNA form, the CDR3 reads TGTGCCAGCAGCCAAGGGGTTTACGGCTACACCTTC. This gives the protein CASSQGVYGYTF.

The CDR3 loop is CASSRGQTEQFF. The CDR3 nucleotides are TGTGCCAGCAGCAGAGGACAGACTGAGCAGTTCTTC. This sequence joins TRBV7-8 and TRBJ2-1; D perhaps matches TRBD1 (6 bases). From germline, CDR1 is SGHVS and CDR2 FQNEAQ. There are 12 residues in the CDR3. The V and J ends lost 5 bases and 9 bases respectively, with 11 bases between them. Variable domain in full (rest from reference TRBV7-8 and TRBJ2-1): GAGVSQSPRYKVAKRGQDVALRCDPISGHVSLFWYQQALGQGPEFLTYFQNEAQLDKSGLPSDRFFAERPEGSVSTLKIQRTQQEDSAVYLCASSRGQTEQFFGPGTRLTVL.

In DNA, the CDR3 is TGTGCCAGCAGCCCTGGGGGGTCGGCCCAGTATTTT. This encodes CASSPGGSAQYF. V is TRBV7-9 and J is TRBJ2-3; the D gene is possibly TRBD2 (6 bases). The CDR3 consists of 12 residues. V was clipped by 5 bases and J by 12 bases, with 15 bases between them. Germline CDR1 reads SEHNR; CDR2 reads FQNEAQ (reference sequence).

V usage is TRBV30 and J usage is TRBJ2-1, with D tentatively TRBD1 or TRBD2 (5 bases each). The CDR3 loop spans 14 amino acids. With 2 bases removed from V and 1 base from J, the gap between germline ends came to 9 bases. CDR1 is GTSNPN, CDR2 SVGIG, per germline (reference sequence). CDR3 sequence (DNA): TGTGCCTGGAGTTGGGGGAGATCCTACAATGAGCAGTTCTTC. Protein sequence: CAWSWGRSYNEQFF.

J is TRBJ2-1 and V is TRBV24-1; TRBD1 is a possible D gene (6 bases). Per the germline V gene, CDR1 is KGHDR and CDR2 is SFDVKD. V lost 6 bases to trimming and J lost 3 bases, with 11 bases between them. CDR3 length: 14 residues. The CDR3 sequence: CATSTGQLYNEQFF. The CDR3 nucleotides read TGTGCCACCAGTACGGGACAACTCTACAATGAGCAGTTCTTC.

The CDR3 DNA reads as TGTGCCAGCAGTCAGGGTCCCGGGGAGCTGTTTTTT. Translating it yields CASSQGPGELFF. The chain uses TRBV2 and TRBJ2-2; D may be TRBD1 (5 bases). Germline lookup yields CDR1 SNHLY and CDR2 FYNNEI. The V and J ends lost 5 bases and 6 bases respectively, with 7 bases between them. The CDR3 is made up of 12 amino acids.

The chain has TRBV3-1 and TRBJ2-3; D may correspond to TRBD1 or TRBD2 (5 bases each). The CDR3 extends over 13 amino acids. V shed 3 bases and J shed 9 bases, with 13 bases lying between them. In germline, CDR1 is LGHDT, CDR2 YNNKEL (reference sequence). For the CDR3, the DNA is TGTGCCAGCAGCCAGGACACTAGGGCGACGCAGTATTTT. This encodes CASSQDTRATQYF.

This sequence joins TRBV5-6 and TRBJ2-5; D not resolved. The germline V and J ends were trimmed by 2 bases and 2 bases, with 16 bases remaining between them. This CDR3 contains 16 residues. Germline assignment: CDR1 SGHDT and CDR2 YYEEEE. DNA of the CDR3: TGTGCCAGCAGCTTCAAAAGGTCGGACCGGCAAGAGACCCAGTACTTC. It yields the protein CASSFKRSDRQETQYF.

This clonotype was counted between two and nine times. CDR3 nucleotides: TGCAGCGTTGGGGGCACGGGCGGCTCCTACGAGCAGTACTTC. As protein: CSVGGTGGSYEQYF. V is TRBV29-1 and J is TRBJ2-7; D perhaps matches TRBD1 (5 bases). Deletions cut 4 bases from V and 0 bases from J, with 13 bases between. Germline assignment: CDR1 SQVTM and CDR2 ANQGSEA. This CDR3 contains 14 residues.

V usage is TRBV7-9 and J usage is TRBJ2-5; possibly TRBD2 for D (5 bases). The CDR3 runs to 15 residues. CDR1 and CDR2 (germline): SEHNR, FQNEAQ (reference sequence). The germline V and J ends were trimmed by 5 bases and 1 base, with 14 bases remaining between them. The CDR3 is CASSLGSWAQETQYF. For the CDR3, the DNA is TGTGCCAGCAGCCTGGGGAGCTGGGCCCAAGAGACCCAGTACTTC. Supplemented by reference TRBV7-9 and TRBJ2-5, the full variable domain reads DTGVSQNPRHKITKRGQNVTFRCDPISEHNRLYWYRQTLGQGPEFLTYFQNEAQLEKSRLLSDRFSAERPKGSFSTLEIQRTEQGDSAMYLCASSLGSWAQETQYFGPGTRLLVL.

This chain links TRBV11-2 with TRBJ2-1; D gene ambiguous. Trimming took off 4 bases at V and 7 bases at J, with 8 bases between the two ends. CDR1 is SGHAT, CDR2 FQNNGV, per germline. The CDR3 length is 12 residues. The CDR3 coding sequence is TGTGCCAGCAGCTATAGTTGGAATGAGCAGTTCTTC. Residues: CASSYSWNEQFF.

In this sample, this clonotype turned up once. V is TRBV7-9 and J is TRBJ2-5; TRBD1 aligns across 11 bases. The CDR3 spans 15 residues. Losses at the gene ends were 3 bases for V and 2 bases for J; bases not matched to a gene: 2. The germline V gene has CDR1 SEHNR and CDR2 FQNEAQ (reference sequence). This chain's CDR3 is CASSLDRGRQETQYF. In DNA, the CDR3 is TGTGCCAGCAGCTTGGACAGGGGGCGGCAAGAGACCCAGTACTTC. Looking up the rest from reference TRBV7-9 and TRBJ2-5 gives the full variable domain: DTGVSQNPRHKITKRGQNVTFRCDPISEHNRLYWYRQTLGQGPEFLTYFQNEAQLEKSRLLSDRFSAERPKGSFSTLEIQRTEQGDSAMYLCASSLDRGRQETQYFGPGTRLLVL.

The rearrangement uses TRBV20-1 and TRBJ2-3, with D possibly matching TRBD2 (7 bases). V was shortened by 3 bases and J by 1 base, with 14 bases between the two germline ends. Germline loops: CDR1 DFQATT, CDR2 SNEGSKA (reference sequence). This CDR3 comprises 15 residues. CDR3 sequence: CSARRGGLGTDTQYF. For the CDR3, the DNA is TGCAGTGCTAGGAGGGGGGGCCTCGGCACAGATACGCAGTATTTT.

This chain connects TRBV3-1 to TRBJ2-3, with 8 bases fitting TRBD2. V was clipped by 6 bases and J by 0 bases; unmatched bases: 8. This CDR3 is 16 amino acids long. The germline V gene has CDR1 LGHDT and CDR2 YNNKEL (reference sequence). As DNA, the CDR3 is TGTGCCAGCAGTTTCTCTAGCGGGCTTAGCACAGATACGCAGTATTTT. Translated, it gives CASSFSSGLSTDTQYF.

V and J are TRBV12-3 or TRBV12-4 and TRBJ2-6, with 9 bases lining up with TRBD1. The V and J ends lost 5 bases and 7 bases, in that order; junction bases with no gene match: 3. This CDR3 comprises 14 residues. As DNA, the CDR3 is TGTGCCAGCAGTCCGGACAGGGGTGCCAACGTCCTGACTTTC. Residues: CASSPDRGANVLTF.

The rearrangement links TRBV5-1 to TRBJ2-2, with TRBD1 identical over 8 bases. Germline CDR1 SGHRS, CDR2 YFSETQ. The CDR3 covers 17 residues. The junction had 9 bases not matched to a gene; V was cut back by 2 bases and J by 3 bases. The CDR3 coding sequence is TGCGCCAGCAGCTTTAGAGAGGACAGGGCATACACCGGGGAGCTGTTTTTT. It translates to CASSFREDRAYTGELFF.

V gene TRBV20-1 combines with J gene TRBJ2-1; TRBD2 is a possible D gene (5 bases). CDR3 length equals 14 residues. The germline V gene encodes CDR1 DFQATT and CDR2 SNEGSKA (reference sequence). The V end lost 6 bases, the J end lost 4 bases, and 16 bases lay between the germline ends. The chain's CDR3 is CSAAWRALYNEQFF. DNA of the CDR3: TGCAGTGCCGCTTGGCGGGCCCTTTACAATGAGCAGTTCTTC.